The clone carrying this T cell receptor (beta chain) was seen ten or more times. Antigen unknown. This CDR3 is 13 amino acids long. Trimming shortened V by 4 bases and J by 7 bases, and 11 bases separated the two germline ends. The germline CDR1 and CDR2 sequences are LGHNA and YNFKEQ. Using RNA template, CDR3s of TCR alpha and beta were amplified with iRepertoire arm-PCR. One entry per CDR3 protein, called by TCRdb with MiXCR from the multiplex PCR reads. This table has 150,000 to 200,000 distinct CDR3 sequences, about 47% appearing once. The data derive from a study of glioma-infiltrating T cells. Findings and caveats of the study: Tissue and blood shared very few CDR3 sequences.

V usage is TRBV4-2 and J usage is TRBJ1-5; D ambiguous. What was sequenced was glioma tissue, nonneoplastic brain tissue, or PBMCs (not recorded which). The TCR sequence derives from a human donor with low-grade glioma or glioblastoma, undergoing nonglioma brain surgery, or in good health (not recorded which). The chain's CDR3 is CASSLESGQPQHF. CDR3 coding DNA: TGTGCCAGCAGCCTAGAGTCCGGGCAGCCCCAGCATTTT.